This T cell receptor beta chain was documented in a study of brain T cells in children with intractable seizures. Study-level results: HCMV serostatus was not known, and viral specificity came from CDR3 similarity only. Pre- and post-surgery blood differed in depth, so pre-surgery absences may be undersampling.

The sequenced cases were selected for having the highest brain T cell transcript signatures. Before surgery, patients took at least one anti-epileptic drug. The CDR3 has 15 amino acids. The V segment lost 4 bases and the J segment 3 bases; nucleotides outside the gene matches: 9. CDR1 is SGDLS and CDR2 is YYNGEE in the germline V gene. As to this clone: What it recognizes is unknown.

Only in-frame clones appear in the TCRdb table, and some are missing; sequencing was by immunoSEQ multiplex PCR. The sample contains 20,000 to 25,000 clones, approximately 94% of which appear only once. This receptor was taken from a boy aged 5-17 years with focal cortical dysplasia and intractable seizures. The sample consisted of peripheral blood, taken at surgery. The V call is TRBV9, the J call TRBJ2-7; 8 bases align to TRBD2. In DNA, the CDR3 is TGTGCCAGCAGCCCACGGGCGGGGGGTATCTACGAGCAGTACTTC. Its translation: CASSPRAGGIYEQYF. The whole variable domain, remainder taken from reference TRBV9 and TRBJ2-7, is DSGVTQTPKHLITATGQRVTLRCSPRSGDLSVYWYQQSLDQGLQFLIQYYNGEERAKGNILERFSAQQFPDLHSELNLSSLELGDSALYFCASSPRAGGIYEQYFGPGTRLTVT.